Detailed here is one T cell receptor (beta chain). Its antigen is as yet unknown. A much larger clone lies one base from this, so it may be a read error. TCRdb re-derived calls from the reads in MiXCR, one entry per CDR3 protein. In the table there are roughly 190,000 distinct CDR3 sequences, roughly 9% of which are singletons. This record belongs to a study of T cell repertoires in cytomegalovirus infection. The study, taken as a whole, reports: Based on cumulative public TCR beta family frequency, carriers of CMV plus the relevant HLA were identified.

This CDR3 is 15 amino acids long. Trimming pared 3 bases from V and 4 bases from J, leaving 15 bases between. The TCR sequence derives from a human donor in good health (CMV status not recorded). Some clones in this sample may be carry-over from other donors' samples. The chain links TRBV12-3 or TRBV12-4 to TRBJ1-1; maybe TRBD1 (5 bases). What was sequenced was PBMCs. CDR3 bases: TGTGCCAGCAGTTTCCCACAGAGTAGGGGCACTGAAGCTTTCTTT. Its protein product is CASSFPQSRGTEAFF.